Here is one T cell receptor beta chain with its context. Antigen specificity is unknown. The CDR3 contains 12 residues. Germline CDR1 MNHNS, CDR2 SASEGT. Trimming removed 5 bases from V and 4 bases from J; junction bases left unmatched: 1. Produced via immunoSEQ multiplex PCR; TCRdb's table is partial and in-frame only. Here the sample spans some 86,000 clones, roughly nine tenths being singletons. This specimen comes from a study of graft-versus-host responses after intestinal transplantation. At the level of the study: Following induction with anti-thymocyte globulin, all recipients were given tacrolimus and steroids for about 3 years.

Study observations and caveats: HvG clone declines early post-transplant were associated with peak circulating GvH levels.

The origin of this receptor is a human donor who was the organ donor for an intestinal transplant. V usage is TRBV6-1 and J usage is TRBJ2-7, with 8 nucleotides matching TRBD2. The input for sequencing was unstimulated CD4+ T cells sorted from spleen or lymph node cells, taken before transplant. For the CDR3, the DNA is TGTGCCAGCAGTTCGGGAGGGTACGAGCAGTACTTC. It specifies CASSSGGYEQYF.